Following are 29 T cell receptor beta chains from one sample sequenced in a study of shared clonotypes between healthy human individuals. The table came from immunoSEQ multiplex PCR; TCRdb's copy has only in-frame clones and leaves some out. The table shows 550,000 to 850,000 clones, with 55% to 75% occurring only once. Sequences were obtained from memory CD4+ T cells sorted from blood. Subset meaning: CD45RA-negative fraction. All receptors come from a young woman in good health.

This CDR3 is CASRGDIGGREAFF. In DNA, the CDR3 is TGTGCCAGCAGGGGGGACATTGGCGGACGTGAAGCTTTCTTT. The chain recombines TRBV6-6 with TRBJ1-1, with a weak D call TRBD1 (6 bases). The CDR3 spans 14 residues. V was trimmed by 6 bases and J by 7 bases, leaving 18 bases between them. Germline CDR1 is MNHNY and CDR2 is SVGAGI (reference sequence).

Details on this clone: Other DNA sequences in this sample translate to the same CDR3. The V call is TRBV5-1, the J call TRBJ1-3; 7 nucleotides line up with TRBD1. CDR3 length: 14 residues. The V and J ends lost 5 bases and 3 bases, in that order; junction bases with no gene match: 5. The germline gives CDR1 SGHRS, CDR2 YFSETQ. For the CDR3, the DNA is TGCGCCAGCAGTGTCGGGACAGATGGAAACACCATATATTTT. Translation: CASSVGTDGNTIYF. The entire variable domain, with the rest obtained from reference TRBV5-1 and TRBJ1-3, is as follows: KAGVTQTPRYLIKTRGQQVTLSCSPISGHRSVSWYQQTPGQGLQFLFEYFSETQRNKGNFPGRFSGRQFSNSRSEMNVSTLELGDSALYLCASSVGTDGNTIYFGEGSWLTVV.

The rearrangement joins TRBV2 to TRBJ2-7; D gene uncertain. Trimming removed 10 bases from V and 12 bases from J, with 19 bases in between. The CDR3 consists of 11 residues. Germline loops: CDR1 SNHLY, CDR2 FYNNEI. The CDR3 DNA is TGTGCCATCCTTATCAACCGATATCGGTACTTC. It specifies CAILINRYRYF.

V is TRBV5-1 and J is TRBJ2-7, with unresolved D. The CDR3 runs 15 residues. The V end was cut by 0 bases, the J end by 1 base, with 11 bases between. Germline values: CDR1 SGHRS, CDR2 YFSETQ. The CDR3 DNA reads as TGCGCCAGCAGCTTGGCCCGGCTAGTTTCCTACGAGCAGTACTTC. This sequence encodes CASSLARLVSYEQYF.

The chain is built from TRBV18 and TRBJ1-3; D possibly corresponds to TRBD1 (6 bases). Per the germline V gene, CDR1 is KGHSH and CDR2 is LQKENI. CDR3 length: 17 amino acids. V was trimmed by 4 bases and J by 1 base, leaving 17 bases between them. The CDR3 reads CASSQMLQGRSGNTIYF. DNA of the CDR3: TGTGCCAGCTCACAGATGCTACAGGGCCGATCTGGAAACACCATATATTTT. Filled out from reference TRBV18 and TRBJ1-3, the complete variable domain reads NAGVMQNPRHLVRRRGQEARLRCSPMKGHSHVYWYRQLPEEGLKFMVYLQKENIIDESGMPKERFSAEFPKEGPSILRIQQVVRGDSAAYFCASSQMLQGRSGNTIYFGEGSWLTVV.

The CDR3 region is CASSILDRGGSEAFF. The CDR3 nucleotides are TGTGCCAGTAGTATCCTCGACAGGGGAGGCTCTGAAGCTTTCTTT. V is TRBV19 and J is TRBJ1-1; 8 nucleotides agree with TRBD1. Per germline, CDR1 LNHDA and CDR2 SQIVND (reference sequence). The CDR3 has 15 residues. Losses at the gene ends were 3 bases for V and 6 bases for J; bases not matched to a gene: 9.

The chain has TRBV10-2 and TRBJ2-5; 8 bases are a match to TRBD1. The CDR3 totals 15 residues. V dropped 4 bases and J dropped 3; count of bases not matched to a gene: 7. The V gene's germline CDR1 is WSHSY and CDR2 SAAADI. The CDR3 DNA is TGCGCCAGCAGTGGACAGGGGCTTACTAAAGAGACCCAGTACTTC. Translating gives CASSGQGLTKETQYF.

V usage is TRBV7-7 and J usage is TRBJ2-1, with TRBD1 identical over 7 bases. The CDR3 covers 13 residues. Trimming removed 4 bases from V and 6 bases from J; junction bases left unmatched: 3. The germline V gene encodes CDR1 SSHAT and CDR2 FNYEAQ (reference sequence). The CDR3 loop is CASSSGQRNEQFF. The CDR3 bases are TGTGCCAGCAGCTCGGGACAGCGCAATGAGCAGTTCTTC.

In its sample, this clone was seen once. J is TRBJ2-7 and V is TRBV15, with 9 nucleotides matching TRBD1. Trimming cost V 2 bases and J 9 bases; bases outside gene matches: 5. This CDR3 contains 13 residues. The germline gives CDR1 LNHNV, CDR2 YYDKDF (reference sequence). This chain's CDR3 is CATSRRDRAGQYF. DNA of the CDR3: TGTGCCACCAGCAGAAGGGACAGGGCTGGGCAGTACTTC.

This clone was detected many times. The gene calls are TRBV7-9 and TRBJ2-1; D not certain. V gave up 0 bases and J gave up 5 bases, with 8 bases separating them. The CDR3 has 14 amino acids. Germline CDR1 is SEHNR and CDR2 is FQNEAQ (reference sequence). Written as DNA, the CDR3 is TGTGCCAGCAGCTTAGCGTCCCACAACAATGAGCAGTTCTTC. Protein product: CASSLASHNNEQFF.

The chain carries TRBV5-6 and TRBJ2-1, with 10 bases matching TRBD1. J was trimmed by 9 bases and V by 0 bases; bases with no gene match: 6. The CDR3 has 15 residues. The germline V gene has CDR1 SGHDT and CDR2 YYEEEE. The CDR3 sequence: CASSLEDRGPGEQFF. CDR3 DNA: TGTGCCAGCAGCTTGGAAGACAGGGGGCCGGGTGAGCAGTTCTTC.

The chain couples TRBV11-2 to TRBJ2-5, with 9 bases identical to TRBD2. The CDR3 spans 18 residues. CDR1 is SGHAT and CDR2 is FQNNGV in the germline V gene. V lost 0 bases, J lost 0 bases, and 8 bases stayed unmatched. The CDR3 coding sequence is TGTGCCAGCAGCTTAGACAGGGCTAGCGGGGCGTACCAAGAGACCCAGTACTTC. Translating it yields CASSLDRASGAYQETQYF. Variable domain in full (rest from reference TRBV11-2 and TRBJ2-5): EAGVAQSPRYKIIEKRQSVAFWCNPISGHATLYWYQQILGQGPKLLIQFQNNGVVDDSQLPKDRFSAERLKGVDSTLKIQPAKLEDSAVYLCASSLDRASGAYQETQYFGPGTRLLVL.

This chain joins TRBV5-8 and TRBJ2-3; no reliable D call. The V end was cut by 5 bases, the J end by 3 bases, with 7 bases between. The CDR3 extends over 12 amino acids. CDR1 is SGHTS, CDR2 YDEGEE, per germline. CDR3 in DNA: TGTGCCAGCAGTTCCAGGACAGATACGCAGTATTTT. Protein sequence: CASSSRTDTQYF.

This chain joins TRBV6-1 and TRBJ2-7; 8 nucleotides line up with TRBD2. This CDR3 has 16 amino acids. Germline V gives CDR1 MNHNS, CDR2 SASEGT. V lost 4 bases and J lost 2; bases outside the gene matches: 10. The CDR3 is CASSGPGTSTTYEQYF. As DNA, the CDR3 is TGTGCCAGCAGTGGCCCCGGGACTAGTACCACCTACGAGCAGTACTTC.

The V gene is TRBV11-2, the J gene TRBJ2-5; 11 nucleotides match TRBD2. In germline, CDR1 is SGHAT, CDR2 FQNNGV. The V segment lost 4 bases and the J segment 2 bases; nucleotides outside the gene matches: 6. The CDR3 spans 16 residues. CDR3 in DNA: TGTGCCAGCAGCTCCAGGACTAGCGGGCTTCAAGAGACCCAGTACTTC. It yields the protein CASSSRTSGLQETQYF.

V gene TRBV7-2 combines with J gene TRBJ2-7; possible D gene TRBD2, 6 bases. Looked up from germline, CDR1 is SGHTA and CDR2 is FQGNSA. V shed 1 base and J shed 8 bases, with 18 bases lying between them. The CDR3 consists of 15 residues. The CDR3 reads CASSLGDSNYGKQYF. CDR3 nucleotides: TGTGCCAGCAGCTTAGGGGACTCAAATTACGGCAAGCAGTACTTC.

The chain links TRBV6-1 to TRBJ1-2; a weak D match, TRBD1 (5 bases). This CDR3 is 14 amino acids long. Germline lookup yields CDR1 MNHNS and CDR2 SASEGT. V dropped 6 bases and J dropped 3 bases, with 14 bases sitting between them. CDR3 sequence: CASSENTRDYGYTF. CDR3 in DNA: TGTGCCAGCAGCGAAAACACCAGGGACTATGGCTACACCTTC.

This clone was seen a single time. This chain joins TRBV5-8 and TRBJ2-3; D not resolved. Trimming pared 0 bases from V and 9 bases from J, leaving 5 bases between. The CDR3 contains 11 residues. Germline CDR1 and CDR2: SGHTS and YDEGEE. For the CDR3, the DNA is TGTGCCAGCAGCTTGGCTTGGACGCAGTATTTT. Protein sequence: CASSLAWTQYF.

This clone showed up just a few times. This chain links TRBV27 with TRBJ1-5, with D possibly TRBD1 on 5 matching bases. The V end lost 5 bases, the J end lost 8 bases, and 19 bases lay between the germline ends. There are 15 residues in the CDR3. CDR1 MNHEY and CDR2 SMNVEV come from the germline V gene (reference sequence). CDR3 DNA sequence: TGTGCCAGCAGTCCCCGGGAGTCAGGGCGGAAGCCCCAGCATTTT. It yields the protein CASSPRESGRKPQHF.

This clone appeared once. V is TRBV28 and J is TRBJ1-2, with D unclear. There are 12 residues in the CDR3. V lost 4 bases and J lost 3, with 6 bases in between. The germline V gene encodes CDR1 MDHEN and CDR2 SYDVKM. For the CDR3, the DNA is TGTGCCAGCAGTTCCGATTACTATGGCTACACCTTC. This sequence encodes CASSSDYYGYTF.

This clone was recorded many times. The chain couples TRBV25-1 to TRBJ2-1; 7 nucleotides align to TRBD2. CDR3 length: 13 amino acids. V gave up 6 bases and J gave up 8 bases; unmatched junction bases: 7. Germline values: CDR1 MGHDK, CDR2 SYGVNS. CDR3 loop: CASSMGGYYEQFF. CDR3 in DNA: TGTGCCAGCAGCATGGGGGGGTACTATGAGCAGTTCTTC.

Remarks on this clone: A much larger clone is a single base away; this may be a read error. This specimen includes other DNA sequences encoding the same CDR3. The chain joins TRBV28 to TRBJ2-7; D is ambiguous. Trimming pared 2 bases from V and 2 bases from J, leaving 4 bases between. The germline CDR1 and CDR2 sequences are MDHEN and SYDVKM. CDR3 length equals 12 residues. This chain's CDR3 is CASSLGAYEQYF. The CDR3 DNA follows: TGTGCCAGCAGTTTAGGAGCCTACGAGCAGTACTTC.

The chain recombines TRBV5-4 with TRBJ2-7, with TRBD2 matching over 12 bases. Trimming at V came to 4 bases and at J to 2 bases, leaving 4 bases not matched to a gene. This CDR3 contains 15 residues. Per the germline V gene, CDR1 is SGHNT and CDR2 is YYREEE (reference sequence). The DNA of the CDR3 is TGTGCCAGCAGCACACGGACTAGCGGGACCTACGAGCAGTACTTC. This sequence encodes CASSTRTSGTYEQYF.

The chain is built from TRBV11-2 and TRBJ2-7; TRBD1 matches at 10 bases. Germline CDR1 reads SGHAT; CDR2 reads FQNNGV. The CDR3 is 15 amino acids. V dropped 4 bases and J dropped 2; count of bases not matched to a gene: 5. In DNA, the CDR3 is TGTGCCAGCAGCTCGCGGACAGGGGGTACCTACGAGCAGTACTTC. Amino acid sequence: CASSSRTGGTYEQYF.

This rearrangement joins TRBV6-6 to TRBJ1-3, with D possibly matching TRBD1 (5 bases). V lost 9 bases to trimming and J lost 1 base, with 13 bases between them. The CDR3 has 14 amino acids. Germline V CDR1 and CDR2: MNHNY, SVGAGI (reference sequence). CDR3 DNA: TGTGCCAGTAGACTAGGGACGTCTGGAAACACCATATATTTT. This encodes CASRLGTSGNTIYF.

A few counts support this clone. J is TRBJ2-1 and V is TRBV27; D gene unclear. The CDR3 is made up of 12 amino acids. The germline V and J ends were trimmed by 3 bases and 7 bases, with 7 bases remaining between them. Germline CDR1 and CDR2: MNHEY and SMNVEV (reference sequence). The CDR3 coding sequence is TGTGCCAGCAGTTTGATCGGAAATGAGCAGTTCTTC. This encodes CASSLIGNEQFF.

The rearrangement uses TRBV6-1 and TRBJ1-1; TRBD1 is a possible D gene (5 bases). Trimming took off 6 bases at V and 4 bases at J, with 15 bases between the two ends. Germline CDR1 reads MNHNS; CDR2 reads SASEGT. There are 14 residues in the CDR3. The CDR3 region is CASSPRGGSTEAFF. The DNA for the CDR3 is TGTGCCAGCAGCCCAAGGGGCGGGTCCACTGAAGCTTTCTTT.

V and J are TRBV27 and TRBJ1-5, with 7 bases matching TRBD1. Per germline, CDR1 MNHEY and CDR2 SMNVEV (reference sequence). This CDR3 is built from 17 residues. J gave up 2 bases and V 5 bases, and 12 bases lay outside the gene matches. The CDR3, as DNA: TGTGCCAGCAGTCCCCTGACAGGGCTGTCGGGCAATCAGCCCCAGCATTTT. Translating gives CASSPLTGLSGNQPQHF.

The sample holds a few counts of this clone. The chain recombines TRBV28 with TRBJ1-2; D remains unclear. With 3 bases removed from V and 5 bases from J, the gap between germline ends came to 16 bases. The CDR3 spans 15 residues. Germline V CDR1 and CDR2: MDHEN, SYDVKM. The CDR3 DNA reads as TGTGCCAGCAGTTTTCAATACCCAGGAAATTATGGCTACACCTTC. This encodes CASSFQYPGNYGYTF.